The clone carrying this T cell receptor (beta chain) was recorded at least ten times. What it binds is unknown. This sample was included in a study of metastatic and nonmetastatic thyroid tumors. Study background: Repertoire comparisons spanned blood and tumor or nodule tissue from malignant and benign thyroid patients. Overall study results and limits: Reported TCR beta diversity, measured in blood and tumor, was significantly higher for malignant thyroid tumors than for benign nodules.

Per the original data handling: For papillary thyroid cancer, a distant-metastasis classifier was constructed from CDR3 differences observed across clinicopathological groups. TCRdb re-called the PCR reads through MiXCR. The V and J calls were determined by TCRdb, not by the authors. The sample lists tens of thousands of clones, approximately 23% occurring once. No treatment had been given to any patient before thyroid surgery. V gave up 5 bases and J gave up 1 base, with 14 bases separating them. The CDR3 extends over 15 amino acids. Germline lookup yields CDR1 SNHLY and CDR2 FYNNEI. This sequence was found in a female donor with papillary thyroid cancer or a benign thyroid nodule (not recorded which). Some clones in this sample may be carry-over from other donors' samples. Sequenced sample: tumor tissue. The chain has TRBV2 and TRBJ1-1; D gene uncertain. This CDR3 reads CASSQDIGRNTEAFF. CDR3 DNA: TGTGCCAGCAGTCAAGACATAGGGCGGAACACTGAAGCTTTCTTT.